This T cell receptor (beta chain) was found in a study of siplizumab effects on memory and regulatory T cells. Assays covered around 10^5 TCR templates per sample. The assay was immunoSEQ multiplex PCR, and TCRdb's table has in-frame clones only and misses some. The sample consists of around 45,000 clones, more than 85% of them appearing once. Findings and limits, study-wide: Treg origin accounted for an average of 68.8% of mappable alloreactive CD4+ clones with siplizumab and roughly 27% in controls.

CDR3 length: 14 amino acids. The germline V and J ends were trimmed by 6 bases and 4 bases, with 16 bases remaining between them. CDR1 and CDR2 from the germline V gene are MNHEY and SMNVEV (reference sequence). This clone was observed a few times. The antigen remains undetermined. The V gene is TRBV27, the J gene TRBJ2-7; D unclear. The sequenced sample consisted of naive CD8+ T cells sorted from blood. The TCR originated in a human donor in good health. CDR3 in amino acids: CASRADPGRYEQYF. CDR3 DNA: TGTGCCAGCAGGGCCGACCCGGGCCGTTACGAGCAGTACTTC.